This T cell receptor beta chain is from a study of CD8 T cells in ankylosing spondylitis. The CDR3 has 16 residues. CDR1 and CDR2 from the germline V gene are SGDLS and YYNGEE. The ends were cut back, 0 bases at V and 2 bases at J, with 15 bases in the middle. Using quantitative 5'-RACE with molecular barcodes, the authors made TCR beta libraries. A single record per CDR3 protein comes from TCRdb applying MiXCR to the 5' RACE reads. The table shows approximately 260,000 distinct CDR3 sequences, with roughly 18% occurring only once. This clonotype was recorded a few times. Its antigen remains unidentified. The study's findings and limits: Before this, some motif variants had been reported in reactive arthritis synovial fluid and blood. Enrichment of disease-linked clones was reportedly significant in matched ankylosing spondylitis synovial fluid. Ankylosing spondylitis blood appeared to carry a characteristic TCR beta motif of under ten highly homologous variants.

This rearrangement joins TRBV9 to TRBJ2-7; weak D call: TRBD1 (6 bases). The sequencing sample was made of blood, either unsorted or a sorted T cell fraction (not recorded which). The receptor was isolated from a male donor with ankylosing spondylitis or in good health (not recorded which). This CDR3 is CASSVGTGTRTYEQYF. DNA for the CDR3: TGTGCCAGCAGCGTAGGGACCGGGACACGAACCTACGAGCAGTACTTC. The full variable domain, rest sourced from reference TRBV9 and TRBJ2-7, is DSGVTQTPKHLITATGQRVTLRCSPRSGDLSVYWYQQSLDQGLQFLIQYYNGEERAKGNILERFSAQQFPDLHSELNLSSLELGDSALYFCASSVGTGTRTYEQYFGPGTRLTVT.